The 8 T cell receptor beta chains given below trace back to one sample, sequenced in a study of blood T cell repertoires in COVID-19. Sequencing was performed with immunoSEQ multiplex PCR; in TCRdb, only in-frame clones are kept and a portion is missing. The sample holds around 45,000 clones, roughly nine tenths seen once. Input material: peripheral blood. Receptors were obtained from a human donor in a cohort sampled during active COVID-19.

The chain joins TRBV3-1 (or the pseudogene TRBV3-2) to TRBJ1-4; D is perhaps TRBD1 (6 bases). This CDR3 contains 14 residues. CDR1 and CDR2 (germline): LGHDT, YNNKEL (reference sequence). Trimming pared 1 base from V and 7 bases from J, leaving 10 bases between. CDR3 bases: TGTGCCAGCAGCCAAGCCAGGGGTAGTGAAAAACTGTTTTTT. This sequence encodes CASSQARGSEKLFF.

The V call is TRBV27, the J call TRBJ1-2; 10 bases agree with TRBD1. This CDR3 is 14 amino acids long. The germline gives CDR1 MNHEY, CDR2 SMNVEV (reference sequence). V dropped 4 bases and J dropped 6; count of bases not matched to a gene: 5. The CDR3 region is CASSSTGTGDGYTF. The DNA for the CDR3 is TGTGCCAGCAGTTCGACCGGGACAGGGGATGGCTACACCTTC.

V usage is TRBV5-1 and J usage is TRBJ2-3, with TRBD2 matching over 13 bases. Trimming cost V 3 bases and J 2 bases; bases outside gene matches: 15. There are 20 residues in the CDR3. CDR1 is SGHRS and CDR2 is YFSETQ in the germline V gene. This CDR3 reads CASSYGGGLAGAPHTDTQYF. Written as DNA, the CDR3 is TGCGCCAGCAGCTATGGTGGCGGACTAGCGGGGGCCCCACACACAGATACGCAGTATTTT.

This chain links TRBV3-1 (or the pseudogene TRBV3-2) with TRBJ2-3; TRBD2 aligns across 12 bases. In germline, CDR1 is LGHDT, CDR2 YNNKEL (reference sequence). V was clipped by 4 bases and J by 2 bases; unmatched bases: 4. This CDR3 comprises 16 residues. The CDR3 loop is CASSPWTSGATDTQYF. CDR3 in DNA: TGTGCCAGCAGCCCCTGGACTAGCGGGGCCACAGATACGCAGTATTTT.

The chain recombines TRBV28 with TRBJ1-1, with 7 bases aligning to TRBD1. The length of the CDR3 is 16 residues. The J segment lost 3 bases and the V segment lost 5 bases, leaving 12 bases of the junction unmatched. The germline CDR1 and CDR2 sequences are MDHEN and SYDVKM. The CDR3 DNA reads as TGTGCCAGCAGTCCCCAGGACAGGTCTGGGGACACTGAAGCTTTCTTT. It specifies CASSPQDRSGDTEAFF.

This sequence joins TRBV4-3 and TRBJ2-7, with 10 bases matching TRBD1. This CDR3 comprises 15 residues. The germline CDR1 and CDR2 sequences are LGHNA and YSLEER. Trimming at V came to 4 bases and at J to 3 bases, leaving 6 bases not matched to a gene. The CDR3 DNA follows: TGCGCCAGCAGCCTCGACAGGGGGCCGTACTACGAGCAGTACTTC. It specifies CASSLDRGPYYEQYF.

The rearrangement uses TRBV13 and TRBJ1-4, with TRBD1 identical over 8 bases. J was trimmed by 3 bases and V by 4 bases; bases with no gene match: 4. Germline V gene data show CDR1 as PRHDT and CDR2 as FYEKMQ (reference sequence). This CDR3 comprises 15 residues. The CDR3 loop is CASSYQGAANEKLFF. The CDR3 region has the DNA TGTGCCAGCAGCTACCAGGGGGCTGCTAATGAAAAACTGTTTTTT.

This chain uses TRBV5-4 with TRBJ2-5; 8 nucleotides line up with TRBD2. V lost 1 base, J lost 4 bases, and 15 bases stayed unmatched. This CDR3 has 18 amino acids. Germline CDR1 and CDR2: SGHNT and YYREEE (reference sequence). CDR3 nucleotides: TGTGCCAGCAGCTTGTTCTCGGGAGGGGGGGTAGCAGGAGAGACCCAGTACTTC. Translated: CASSLFSGGGVAGETQYF.